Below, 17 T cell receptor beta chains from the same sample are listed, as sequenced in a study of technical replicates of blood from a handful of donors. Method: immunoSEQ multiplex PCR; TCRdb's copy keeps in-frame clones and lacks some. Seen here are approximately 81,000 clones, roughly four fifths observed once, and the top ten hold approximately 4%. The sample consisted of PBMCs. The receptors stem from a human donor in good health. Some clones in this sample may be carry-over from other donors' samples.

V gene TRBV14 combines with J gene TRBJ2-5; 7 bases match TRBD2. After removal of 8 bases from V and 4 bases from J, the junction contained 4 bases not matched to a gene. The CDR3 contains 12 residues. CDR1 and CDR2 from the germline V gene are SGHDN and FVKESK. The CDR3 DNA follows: TGTGCCAGCCGGGGCGGGGGAGAGACCCAGTACTTC. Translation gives CASRGGGETQYF.

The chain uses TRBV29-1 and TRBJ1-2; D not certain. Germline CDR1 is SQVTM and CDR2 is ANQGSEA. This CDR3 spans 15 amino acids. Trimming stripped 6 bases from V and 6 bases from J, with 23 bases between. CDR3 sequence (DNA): TGCAGCGTGGCAGAGTTTAGGAGCCTATGGGATGGCTACACCTTC. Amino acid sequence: CSVAEFRSLWDGYTF.

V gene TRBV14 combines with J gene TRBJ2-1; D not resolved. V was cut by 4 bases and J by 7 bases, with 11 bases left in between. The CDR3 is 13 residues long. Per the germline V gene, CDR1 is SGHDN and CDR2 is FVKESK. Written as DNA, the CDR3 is TGTGCCAGCAGCCCCATCTACGGTAATGAGCAGTTCTTC. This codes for CASSPIYGNEQFF. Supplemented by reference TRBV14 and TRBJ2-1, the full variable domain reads EAGVTQFPSHSVIEKGQTVTLRCDPISGHDNLYWYRRVMGKEIKFLLHFVKESKQDESGMPNNRFLAERTGGTYSTLKVQPAELEDSGVYFCASSPIYGNEQFFGPGTRLTVL.

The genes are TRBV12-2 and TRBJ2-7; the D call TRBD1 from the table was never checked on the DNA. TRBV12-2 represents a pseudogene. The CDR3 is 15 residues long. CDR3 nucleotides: TGTGCAAGTCGCACCCGGACAGGGCTTACCTACGAGCAGTACTTC. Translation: CASRTRTGLTYEQYF.

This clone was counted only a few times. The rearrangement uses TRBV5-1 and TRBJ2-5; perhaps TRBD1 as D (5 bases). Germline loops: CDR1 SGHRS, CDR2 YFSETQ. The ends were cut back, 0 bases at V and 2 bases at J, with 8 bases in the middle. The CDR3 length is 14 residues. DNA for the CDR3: TGCGCCAGCAGCTTGGGACAGCTGCAAGAGACCCAGTACTTC. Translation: CASSLGQLQETQYF.

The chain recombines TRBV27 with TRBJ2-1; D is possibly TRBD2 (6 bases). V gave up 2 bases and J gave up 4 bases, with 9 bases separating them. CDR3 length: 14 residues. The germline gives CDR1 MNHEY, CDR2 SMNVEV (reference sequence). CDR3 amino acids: CASSLPGLYNEQFF. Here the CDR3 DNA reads TGTGCCAGCAGTTTACCCGGACTATACAATGAGCAGTTCTTC.

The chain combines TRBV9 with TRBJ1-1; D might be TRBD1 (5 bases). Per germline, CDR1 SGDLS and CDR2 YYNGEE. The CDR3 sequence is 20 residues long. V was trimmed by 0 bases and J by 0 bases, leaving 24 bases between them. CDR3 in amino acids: CASSVEPGGSGSQMNTEAFF. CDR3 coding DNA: TGTGCCAGCAGCGTAGAACCGGGAGGCTCAGGGTCTCAGATGAACACTGAAGCTTTCTTT.

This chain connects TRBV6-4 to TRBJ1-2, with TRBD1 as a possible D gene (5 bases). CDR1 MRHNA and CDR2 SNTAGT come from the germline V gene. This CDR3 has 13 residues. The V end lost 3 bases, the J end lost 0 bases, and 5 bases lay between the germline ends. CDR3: CASSEQANYGYTF. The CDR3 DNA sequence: TGTGCCAGCAGTGAACAGGCTAACTATGGCTACACCTTC.

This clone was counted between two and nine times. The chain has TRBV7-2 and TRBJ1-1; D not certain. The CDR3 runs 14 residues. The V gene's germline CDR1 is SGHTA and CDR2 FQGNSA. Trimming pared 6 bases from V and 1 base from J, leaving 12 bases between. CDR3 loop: CASSRGLGNTEAFF. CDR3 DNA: TGTGCCAGCAGTAGAGGGTTGGGGAACACTGAAGCTTTCTTT.

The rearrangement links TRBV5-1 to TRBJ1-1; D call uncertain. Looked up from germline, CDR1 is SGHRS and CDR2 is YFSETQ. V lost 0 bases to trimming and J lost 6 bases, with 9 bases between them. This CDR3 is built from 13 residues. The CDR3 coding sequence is TGCGCCAGCAGCTTGGCCCTGGCGGCTGAAGCTTTCTTT. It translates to CASSLALAAEAFF.

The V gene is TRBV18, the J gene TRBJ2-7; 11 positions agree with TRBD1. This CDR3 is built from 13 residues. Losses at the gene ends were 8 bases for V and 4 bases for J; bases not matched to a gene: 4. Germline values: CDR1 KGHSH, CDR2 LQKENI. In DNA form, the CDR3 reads TGTGCCAGCCTCGGGACAGGGGGTTACGAGCAGTACTTC. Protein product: CASLGTGGYEQYF. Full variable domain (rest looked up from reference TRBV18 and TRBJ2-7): NAGVMQNPRHLVRRRGQEARLRCSPMKGHSHVYWYRQLPEEGLKFMVYLQKENIIDESGMPKERFSAEFPKEGPSILRIQQVVRGDSAAYFCASLGTGGYEQYFGPGTRLTVT.

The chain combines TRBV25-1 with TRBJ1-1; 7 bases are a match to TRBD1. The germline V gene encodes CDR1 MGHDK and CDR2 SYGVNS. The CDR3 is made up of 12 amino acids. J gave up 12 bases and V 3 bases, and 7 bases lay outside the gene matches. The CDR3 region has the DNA TGTGCCAGCAGTGATCCGGGACAGATGACTTTCTTT. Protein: CASSDPGQMTFF.

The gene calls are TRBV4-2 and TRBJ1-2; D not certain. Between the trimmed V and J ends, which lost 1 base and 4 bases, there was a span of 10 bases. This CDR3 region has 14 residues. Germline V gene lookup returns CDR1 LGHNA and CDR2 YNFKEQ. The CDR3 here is CASSQALGSYGYTF. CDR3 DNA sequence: TGTGCCAGCAGCCAAGCTTTAGGGAGCTATGGCTACACCTTC.

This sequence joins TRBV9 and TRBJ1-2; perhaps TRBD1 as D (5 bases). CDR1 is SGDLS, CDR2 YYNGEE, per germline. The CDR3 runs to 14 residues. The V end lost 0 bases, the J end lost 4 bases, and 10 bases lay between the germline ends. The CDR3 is CASSVGKGVYGYTF. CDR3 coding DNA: TGTGCCAGCAGCGTAGGAAAAGGGGTCTATGGCTACACCTTC.

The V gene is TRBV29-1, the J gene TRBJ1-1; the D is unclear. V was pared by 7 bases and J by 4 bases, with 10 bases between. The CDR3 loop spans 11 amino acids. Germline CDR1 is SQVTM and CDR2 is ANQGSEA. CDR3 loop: CSAPGFTEAFF. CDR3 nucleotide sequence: TGCAGCGCCCCGGGGTTCACTGAAGCTTTCTTT.

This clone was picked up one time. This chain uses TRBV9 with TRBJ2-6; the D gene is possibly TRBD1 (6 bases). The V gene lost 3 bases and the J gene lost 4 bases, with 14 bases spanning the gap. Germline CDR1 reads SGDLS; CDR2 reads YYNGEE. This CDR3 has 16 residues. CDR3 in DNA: TGTGCCAGCAGCGGCCACAGGGAAGCCGGGGCCAACGTCCTGACTTTC. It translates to CASSGHREAGANVLTF.

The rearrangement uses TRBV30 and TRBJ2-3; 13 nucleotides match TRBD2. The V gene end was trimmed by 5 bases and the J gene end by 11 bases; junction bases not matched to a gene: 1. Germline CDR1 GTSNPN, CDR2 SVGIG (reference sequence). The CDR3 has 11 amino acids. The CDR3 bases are TGTGCCTGGGGGACTAGCGGGATGCAGTATTTT. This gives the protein CAWGTSGMQYF.